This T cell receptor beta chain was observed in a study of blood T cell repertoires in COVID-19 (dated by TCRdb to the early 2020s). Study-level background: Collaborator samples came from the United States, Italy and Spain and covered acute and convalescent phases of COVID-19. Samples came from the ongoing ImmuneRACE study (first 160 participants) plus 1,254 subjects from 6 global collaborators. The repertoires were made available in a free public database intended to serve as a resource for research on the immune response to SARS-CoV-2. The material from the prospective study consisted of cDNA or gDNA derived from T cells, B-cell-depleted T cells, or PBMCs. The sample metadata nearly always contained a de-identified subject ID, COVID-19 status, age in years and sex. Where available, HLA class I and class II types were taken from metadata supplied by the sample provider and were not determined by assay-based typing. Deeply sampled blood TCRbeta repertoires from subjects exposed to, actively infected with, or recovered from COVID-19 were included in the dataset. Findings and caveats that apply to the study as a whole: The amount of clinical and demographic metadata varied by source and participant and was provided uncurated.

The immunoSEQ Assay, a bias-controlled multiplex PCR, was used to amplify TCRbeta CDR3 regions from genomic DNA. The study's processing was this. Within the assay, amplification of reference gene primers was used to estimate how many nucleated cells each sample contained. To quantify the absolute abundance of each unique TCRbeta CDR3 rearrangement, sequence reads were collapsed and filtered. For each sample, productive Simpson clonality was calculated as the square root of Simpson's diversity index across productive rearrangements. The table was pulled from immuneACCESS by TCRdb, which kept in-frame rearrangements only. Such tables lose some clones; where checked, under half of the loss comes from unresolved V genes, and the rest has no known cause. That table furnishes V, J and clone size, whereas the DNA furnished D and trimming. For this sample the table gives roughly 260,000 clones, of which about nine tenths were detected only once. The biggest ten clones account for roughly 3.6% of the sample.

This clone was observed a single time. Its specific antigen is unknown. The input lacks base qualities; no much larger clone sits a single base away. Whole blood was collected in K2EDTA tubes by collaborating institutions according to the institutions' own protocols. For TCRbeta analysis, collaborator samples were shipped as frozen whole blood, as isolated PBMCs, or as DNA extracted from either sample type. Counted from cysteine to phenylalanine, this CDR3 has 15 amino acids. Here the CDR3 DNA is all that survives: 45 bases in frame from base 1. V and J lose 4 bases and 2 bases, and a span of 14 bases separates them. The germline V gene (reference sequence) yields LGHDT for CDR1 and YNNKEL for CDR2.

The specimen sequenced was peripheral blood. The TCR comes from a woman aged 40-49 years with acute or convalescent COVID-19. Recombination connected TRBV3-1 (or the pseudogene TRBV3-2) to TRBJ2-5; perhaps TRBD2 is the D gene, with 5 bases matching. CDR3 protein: CASSLGVQRQETQYF. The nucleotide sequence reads TGTGCCAGCAGCCTGGGTGTTCAGCGGCAAGAGACCCAGTACTTC.